The clone carrying this TCR beta chain was seen only once. Looked up from germline, CDR1 is SGHKS and CDR2 is YYEKEE (reference sequence). J was trimmed by 7 bases and V by 2 bases; bases with no gene match: 5. The CDR3 spans 14 residues. The record originates from a study of identifying expanded T cells in peripheral blood. The protocol was immunoSEQ multiplex PCR, while the TCRdb copy is restricted to in-frame clones and leaves out a portion. The sample includes 85,000 to 120,000 clones, approximately 88% of them seen just once. The chain employs TRBV5-5 and TRBJ2-7, with 11 bases identical to TRBD2. Sample: blood. This clonotype originated in a person aged 18 to 69 in good health. The CDR3 DNA is TGTGCCAGCAGCTTCACTAGCGGGAGAAGGGAGCAGTACTTC. Amino acid sequence: CASSFTSGRREQYF.